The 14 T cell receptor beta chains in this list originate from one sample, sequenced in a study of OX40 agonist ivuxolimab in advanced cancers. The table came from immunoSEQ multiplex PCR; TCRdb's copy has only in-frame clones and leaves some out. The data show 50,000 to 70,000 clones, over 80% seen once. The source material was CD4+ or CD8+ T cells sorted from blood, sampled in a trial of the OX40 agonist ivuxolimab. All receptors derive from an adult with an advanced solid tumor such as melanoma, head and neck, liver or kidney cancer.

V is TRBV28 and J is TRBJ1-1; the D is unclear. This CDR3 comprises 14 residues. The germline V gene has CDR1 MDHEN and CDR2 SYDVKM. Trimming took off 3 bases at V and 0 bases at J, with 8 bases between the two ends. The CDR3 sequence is CASSFESMNTEAFF. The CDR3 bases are TGTGCCAGCAGTTTTGAGTCGATGAACACTGAAGCTTTCTTT.

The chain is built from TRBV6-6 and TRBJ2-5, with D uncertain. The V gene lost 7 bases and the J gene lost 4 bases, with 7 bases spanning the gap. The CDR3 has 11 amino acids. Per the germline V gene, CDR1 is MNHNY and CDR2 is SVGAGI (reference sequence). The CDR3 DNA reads TGTGCCAGCAAGAACACAGAGACCCAGTACTTC. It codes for CASKNTETQYF.

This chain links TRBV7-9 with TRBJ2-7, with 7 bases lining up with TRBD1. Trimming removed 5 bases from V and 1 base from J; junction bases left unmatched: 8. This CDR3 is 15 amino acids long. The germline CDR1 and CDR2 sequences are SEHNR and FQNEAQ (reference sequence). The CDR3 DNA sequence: TGTGCCAGCAGCGTTCCGGGACAGCGATCCTACGAGCAGTACTTC. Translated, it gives CASSVPGQRSYEQYF.

CDR3 residues: CASSWSFGVDKNIQYF. CDR3 DNA: TGTGCCAGCAGTTGGTCCTTCGGGGTGGACAAAAACATTCAGTACTTC. This rearrangement joins TRBV6-6 to TRBJ2-4, with D perhaps TRBD2 (5 bases). The V and J ends lost 4 bases and 3 bases respectively, with 16 bases between them. The CDR3 covers 16 residues. Germline values: CDR1 MNHNY, CDR2 SVGAGI (reference sequence).

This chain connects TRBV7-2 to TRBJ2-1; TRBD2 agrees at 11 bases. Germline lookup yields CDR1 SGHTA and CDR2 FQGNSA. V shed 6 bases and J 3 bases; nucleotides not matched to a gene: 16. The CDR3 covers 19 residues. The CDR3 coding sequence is TGTGCCAGCAGTTATACGATACTAGCGGGGGCCAAAAGCTACAATGAGCAGTTCTTC. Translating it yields CASSYTILAGAKSYNEQFF. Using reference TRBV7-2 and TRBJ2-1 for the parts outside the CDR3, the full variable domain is GAGVSQSPSNKVTEKGKDVELRCDPISGHTALYWYRQSLGQGLEFLIYFQGNSAPDKSGLPSDRFSAERTGGSVSTLTIQRTQQEDSAVYLCASSYTILAGAKSYNEQFFGPGTRLTVL.

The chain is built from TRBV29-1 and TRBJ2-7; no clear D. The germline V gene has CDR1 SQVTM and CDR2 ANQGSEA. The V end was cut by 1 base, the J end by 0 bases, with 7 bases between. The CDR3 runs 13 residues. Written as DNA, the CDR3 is TGCAGCGTTGAAGGACGGAACTCCTACGAGCAGTACTTC. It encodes CSVEGRNSYEQYF.

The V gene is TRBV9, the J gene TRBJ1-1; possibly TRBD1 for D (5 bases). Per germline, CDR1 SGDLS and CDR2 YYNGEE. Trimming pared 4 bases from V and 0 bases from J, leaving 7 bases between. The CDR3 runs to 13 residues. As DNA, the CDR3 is TGTGCCAGCAGCCAGGGCATGAACACTGAAGCTTTCTTT. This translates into CASSQGMNTEAFF.

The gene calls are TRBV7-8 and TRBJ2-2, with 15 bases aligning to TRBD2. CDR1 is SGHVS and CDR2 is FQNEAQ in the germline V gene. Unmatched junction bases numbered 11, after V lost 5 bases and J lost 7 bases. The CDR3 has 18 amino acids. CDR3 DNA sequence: TGTGCCAGCAGCATGCTGGGACTAGCGGGGGGCCATGGCGGGGAGCTGTTTTTT. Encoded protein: CASSMLGLAGGHGGELFF.

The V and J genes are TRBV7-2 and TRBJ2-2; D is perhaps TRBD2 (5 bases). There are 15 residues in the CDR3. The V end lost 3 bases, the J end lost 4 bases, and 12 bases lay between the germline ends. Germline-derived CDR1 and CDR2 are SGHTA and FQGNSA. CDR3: CASSFNSAGTGELFF. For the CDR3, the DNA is TGTGCCAGCAGCTTCAATAGCGCGGGCACCGGGGAGCTGTTTTTT.

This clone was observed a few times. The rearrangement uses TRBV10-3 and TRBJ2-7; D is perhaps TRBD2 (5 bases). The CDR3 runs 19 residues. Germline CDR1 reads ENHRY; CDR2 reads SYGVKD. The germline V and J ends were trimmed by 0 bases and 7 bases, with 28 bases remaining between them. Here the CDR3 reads CAISESRAAVASHSAEQYF. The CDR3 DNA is TGTGCCATCAGTGAGTCGAGGGCAGCAGTGGCTAGCCATTCAGCTGAGCAGTACTTC.

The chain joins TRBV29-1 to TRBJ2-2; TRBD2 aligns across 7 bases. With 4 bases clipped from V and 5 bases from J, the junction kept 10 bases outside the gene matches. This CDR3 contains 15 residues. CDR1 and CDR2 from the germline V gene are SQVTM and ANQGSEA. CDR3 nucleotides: TGCAGCGTTGTAGTGGGAGGGCCATTTACCGGGGAGCTGTTTTTT. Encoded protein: CSVVVGGPFTGELFF.

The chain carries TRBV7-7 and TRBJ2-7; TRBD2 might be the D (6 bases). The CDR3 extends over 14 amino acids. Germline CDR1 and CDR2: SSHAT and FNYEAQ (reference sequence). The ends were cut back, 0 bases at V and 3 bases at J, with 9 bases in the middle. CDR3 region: CASSLAWRDYEQYF. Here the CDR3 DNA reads TGTGCCAGCAGCTTAGCTTGGAGGGACTACGAGCAGTACTTC.

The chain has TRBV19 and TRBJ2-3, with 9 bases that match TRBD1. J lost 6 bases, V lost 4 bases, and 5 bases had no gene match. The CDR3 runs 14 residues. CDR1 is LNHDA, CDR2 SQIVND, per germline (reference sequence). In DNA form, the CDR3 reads TGTGCCAGTAGTAATCGACAGGGGGTTGATACGCAGTATTTT. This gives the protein CASSNRQGVDTQYF.

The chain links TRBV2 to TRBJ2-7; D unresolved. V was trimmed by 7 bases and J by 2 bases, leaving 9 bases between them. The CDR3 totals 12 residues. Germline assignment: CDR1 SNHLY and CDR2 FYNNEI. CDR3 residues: CASTGETYEQYF. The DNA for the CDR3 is TGTGCCAGCACGGGCGAGACCTACGAGCAGTACTTC.